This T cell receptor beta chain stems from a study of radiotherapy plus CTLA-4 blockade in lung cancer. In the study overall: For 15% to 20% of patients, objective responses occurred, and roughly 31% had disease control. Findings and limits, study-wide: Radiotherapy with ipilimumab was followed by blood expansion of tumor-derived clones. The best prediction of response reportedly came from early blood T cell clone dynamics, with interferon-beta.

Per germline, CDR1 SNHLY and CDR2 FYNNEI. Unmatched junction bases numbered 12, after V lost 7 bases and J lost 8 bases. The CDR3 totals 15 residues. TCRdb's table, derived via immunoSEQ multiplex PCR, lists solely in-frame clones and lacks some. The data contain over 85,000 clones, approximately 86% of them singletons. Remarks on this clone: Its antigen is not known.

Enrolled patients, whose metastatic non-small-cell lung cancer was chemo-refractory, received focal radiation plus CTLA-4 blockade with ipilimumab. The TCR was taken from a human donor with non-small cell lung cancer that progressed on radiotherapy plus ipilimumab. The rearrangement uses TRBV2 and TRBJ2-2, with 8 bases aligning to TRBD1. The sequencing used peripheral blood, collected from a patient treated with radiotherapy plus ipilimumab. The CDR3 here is CASNLYSGGGGELFF. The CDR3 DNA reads TGTGCCAGCAACCTATACTCAGGGGGCGGAGGGGAGCTGTTTTTT. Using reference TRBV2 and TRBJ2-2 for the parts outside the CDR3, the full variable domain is EPEVTQTPSHQVTQMGQEVILRCVPISNHLYFYWYRQILGQKVEFLVSFYNNEISEKSEIFDDQFSVERPDGSNFTLKIRSTKLEDSAMYFCASNLYSGGGGELFFGEGSRLTVL.